This entry lists 15 T cell receptor beta chains sequenced from one sample in a study of CD8+CD57+ T cells in acquired aplastic anemia. Genomic DNA provided the template from which TCR beta VDJ and CDR3 profiles were obtained. One entry per CDR3 protein, called by TCRdb with MiXCR from the reads. The top ten hold approximately 42% of the sample, which has around 250,000 distinct CDR3 sequences, around 82% seen once. By flow cytometry, patients selected for sequencing had shown an expansion of CD8+CD57+ cells. Sequencing input: sorted CD4+, CD8+, or CD8+CD57+ T cells (not recorded which) from PBMCs. All receptors derive from a human donor with aplastic anemia.

This clonotype was observed a handful of times. CDR3 in amino acids: CASSLQGGAESDEQFF. In nucleotides, the CDR3 is TGTGCCAGCAGCTTGCAAGGGGGCGCCGAGAGCGATGAGCAGTTCTTC. The rearrangement links TRBV7-2 to TRBJ2-1; 7 bases map to TRBD1. Unmatched junction bases numbered 13, after V lost 3 bases and J lost 8 bases. This CDR3 region has 16 residues. CDR1 SGHTA and CDR2 FQGNSA come from the germline V gene. Based on the CDR3 plus reference TRBV7-2 and TRBJ2-1, the full variable domain is GAGVSQSPSNKVTEKGKDVELRCDPISGHTALYWYRQSLGQGLEFLIYFQGNSAPDKSGLPSDRFSAERTGGSVSTLTIQRTQQEDSAVYLCASSLQGGAESDEQFFGPGTRLTVL.

CDR3 nucleotides: TGTGCCAGCAGCAGTCTAGCGGGGAATGAGCAGTTCTTC. Residues: CASSSLAGNEQFF. The gene calls are TRBV5-6 and TRBJ2-1; 9 nucleotides align to TRBD2. Germline-derived CDR1 and CDR2 are SGHDT and YYEEEE. This CDR3 is 13 amino acids long. J gave up 7 bases and V 4 bases, and 3 bases lay outside the gene matches.

The CDR3 bases are TGTGCCAGCAGCGCACCGGGCTCTGGAAACACCATATATTTT. This encodes CASSAPGSGNTIYF. V usage is TRBV7-9 and J usage is TRBJ1-3, with unresolved D. Germline-derived CDR1 and CDR2 are SEHNR and FQNEAQ (reference sequence). The V end lost 5 bases, the J end lost 0 bases, and 8 bases lay between the germline ends. The CDR3 is 14 amino acids.

This clonotype was observed at least ten times. The rearrangement uses TRBV4-3 and TRBJ1-4; D gene uncertain. V was shortened by 1 base and J by 8 bases, with 8 bases between the two germline ends. Germline CDR1 and CDR2: LGHNA and YSLEER. There are 13 residues in the CDR3. The CDR3 loop is CASSQVLEEKLFF. As DNA, the CDR3 is TGCGCCAGCAGCCAAGTCTTGGAGGAAAAACTGTTTTTT.

Remarks on this clonotype: A junction boundary mismatches the germline segment, possibly from a read error. This chain joins TRBV19 and TRBJ2-1, with D possibly being TRBD2 (6 bases). Germline loops: CDR1 LNHDA, CDR2 SQIVND (reference sequence). The CDR3 length is 16 residues. The CDR3 protein is CASSLDRGAGSDQFFF. CDR3 coding DNA: TGTGCCAGTAGTTTAGATAGAGGCGCGGGGAGTGATCAGTTCTTCTTC. The full variable domain, in which reference TRBV19 and TRBJ2-1 provide the parts outside the CDR3, is DGGITQSPKYLFRKEGQNVTLSCEQNLNHDAMYWYRQDPGQGLRLIYYSQIVNDFQKGDIAEGYSVSREKKESFPLTVTSAQKNPTAFYLCASSLDRGAGSDQFFFGPGTRLTVL.

About this clonotype itself: The CDR3 carries no conserved terminal phenylalanine or tryptophan, so it likely arises from a read error. The limits of the CDR3 on the DNA are not certain, so only TCRdb's listed CDR3 is given. This chain connects TRBV7-8 to TRBJ2-2; TRBD2 is the table's D call, not checked against the DNA. Germline lookup yields CDR1 SGHVS and CDR2 FQNEAQ. Ends included, the CDR3 has 12 residues. The CDR3 sequence: CASSLAGGPVSQ.

The chain combines TRBV7-2 with TRBJ2-3; D might be TRBD1 or TRBD2, each matching 6 bases. V was cut by 6 bases and J by 2 bases, with 12 bases left in between. CDR1 and CDR2 from the germline V gene are SGHTA and FQGNSA. The CDR3 length is 14 residues. Here the CDR3 reads CASRTRQATDTQYF. The CDR3 region has the DNA TGTGCCAGCAGGACTAGACAGGCCACAGATACGCAGTATTTT.

The sample holds one count of this clonotype. The chain carries TRBV2 and TRBJ2-4; possible D gene TRBD2, 5 bases. Looked up from germline, CDR1 is SNHLY and CDR2 is FYNNEI. Between the trimmed V and J ends, which lost 8 bases and 14 bases, there was a span of 19 bases. The CDR3 runs 12 residues. In nucleotides, the CDR3 is TGTGCCAGCGGAGGCGCGGGCACCGATAAGTACTTC. Its translation: CASGGAGTDKYF.

This clonotype was counted a single time. J is TRBJ1-1 and V is TRBV20-1; no clear D. CDR1 and CDR2 from the germline V gene are DFQATT and SNEGSKA (reference sequence). Trimming took 6 bases from V and 2 from J, leaving 19 bases between them. This CDR3 is 15 amino acids long. For the CDR3, the DNA is TGCAGTGCCAGTTTCTGCGGACGCAACAACACTGAAGCTTTCTTT. It yields the protein CSASFCGRNNTEAFF.

The chain is built from TRBV20-1 and TRBJ2-7; D tentatively reads TRBD1 or TRBD2 (5 bases each). The germline V gene encodes CDR1 DFQATT and CDR2 SNEGSKA (reference sequence). This CDR3 contains 13 residues. With 5 bases removed from V and 2 bases from J, the gap between germline ends came to 13 bases. CDR3 nucleotide sequence: TGCAGTGCTGGCCGGGGCCTAGCCTACGAGCAGTACTTC. Translating gives CSAGRGLAYEQYF.

Turning to this clonotype: One end of the junction fails to match germline, which may point to a read error. V is TRBV7-3 and J is TRBJ1-5; D gene ambiguous. The CDR3 has 15 residues. CDR1 and CDR2 (germline): SGHTA, FQGTGA. The CDR3 region is CASSVTKPRYQNQHF. DNA for the CDR3: TGTGCCAGCAGCGTAACGAAGCCGAGGTATCAGAACCAGCATTTT. Together with reference TRBV7-3 and TRBJ1-5, the CDR3 gives the full variable domain: GAGVSQTPSNKVTEKGKYVELRCDPISGHTALYWYRQSLGQGPEFLIYFQGTGAADDSGLPNDRFFAVRPEGSVSTLKIQRTERGDSAVYLCASSVTKPRYQNQHFGDGTRLSIL.

Remarks on this clonotype: The CDR3 does not end in the conserved phenylalanine or tryptophan, so this is likely a read error. The limits of the CDR3 on the DNA are not certain, so only TCRdb's listed CDR3 is given. This chain joins TRBV2 and TRBJ2-2; the table names TRBD2, a call not compared with the DNA. Germline values: CDR1 SNHLY, CDR2 FYNNEI. With termini counted, the CDR3 has 15 amino acids. CDR3 protein: CASSDEAGHAGLLFP.

Concerning this clonotype: The conserved closing phenylalanine or tryptophan is absent in this CDR3, likely reflecting a read error. The J gene is TRBJ2-7, the V gene TRBV15; D possibly corresponds to TRBD2 (6 bases). Looked up from germline, CDR1 is LNHNV and CDR2 is YYDKDF (reference sequence). The V gene lost 5 bases and the J gene lost 2 bases, with 13 bases spanning the gap. CDR3 length: 14 residues. CDR3 sequence reads: CATSGRGIAYEQYS. Here the CDR3 DNA reads TGTGCCACCAGCGGCCGGGGGATAGCCTACGAGCAGTACTCC.

About this clonotype itself: The junction shows a germline mismatch at one end, possibly a read error. Written as DNA, the CDR3 is TGTGCCAGCGGAGGCGCTGGGACCATTCCGCACTTC. Protein sequence: CASGGAGTIPHF. V usage is TRBV2 and J usage is TRBJ2-4; the D gene could be TRBD1 or TRBD2 (5 bases each). CDR3 length: 12 residues. The germline CDR1 and CDR2 sequences are SNHLY and FYNNEI.

This clonotype was found a few times. The J gene is TRBJ2-5, the V gene TRBV29-1; tentatively, D is TRBD2 (8 bases). Trimming removed 7 bases at V and 5 bases at J, with 20 bases between. CDR1 and CDR2 from the germline V gene are SQVTM and ANQGSEA. CDR3 length: 14 residues. CDR3 nucleotide sequence: TGCAGCGCTTCTTGGGTAGCGGGACAGGAGACCCAGTACTTC. Translated, it gives CSASWVAGQETQYF.